One T cell receptor beta chain is described in this entry. No antigen is known for it. The sample comes from a study of shared clonotypes between healthy human individuals. General study findings and limits: Compared with memory subsets, naive subsets generally had larger estimated richness.

From CD4+ cells came CD45RA+ naive and CD45RA-negative memory subsets. Deletions cut 4 bases from V and 5 bases from J, with 17 bases between. The germline CDR1 and CDR2 sequences are SGHTA and FQGNSA. The CDR3 loop spans 16 amino acids. Each PCR replicate from the sorted subsets contained around 0.2 ug DNA, which is tens of thousands of T cell genomes. The table came from immunoSEQ multiplex PCR; TCRdb's copy has only in-frame clones and leaves some out. The sample comprises 2 million to 2.5 million clones, approximately 94% of which are singletons, and around 0.13% rests with the top ten. Material: naive CD4+ T cells sorted from blood. The subset: CD45RA+ positively selected. The chain combines TRBV7-2 with TRBJ2-2; possible D gene TRBD2, 5 bases. This clonotype was obtained from a man between 18 and 29 years old in good health. CDR3 sequence: CASSSRTQTGTGELFF. CDR3 coding DNA: TGTGCCAGCAGCTCACGGACCCAAACGGGGACCGGGGAGCTGTTTTTT.